Each of the 21 T cell receptor beta chains below was sequenced from the same sample in a study of T cells in Graves' hyperthyroidism and ophthalmopathy. Amplification of TCR beta CDR3 regions used RNA as the template. The primer set for the first-round RT-PCR of the TCR CDR3 was HTBI. TCRdb ran MiXCR on the multiplex PCR reads and lists one entry per CDR3 protein. The sample records approximately 600,000 distinct CDR3 sequences, roughly 14% being singletons. Material: blood. The receptors here all came from a woman in her forties with Graves' ophthalmopathy.

The chain links TRBV13 to TRBJ2-2, with unresolved D. The CDR3 runs to 17 residues. Trimming stripped 5 bases from V and 0 bases from J, with 16 bases between. Germline values: CDR1 PRHDT, CDR2 FYEKMQ (reference sequence). The CDR3 sequence is CASSPPPDTPNTGELFF. CDR3 nucleotide sequence: TGTGCCAGCAGCCCCCCACCCGACACGCCGAACACCGGGGAGCTGTTTTTT.

Remarks on this clonotype: A much more abundant neighbour one base away suggests this may be a read error. The J gene is TRBJ1-2, the V gene TRBV24-1; D remains ambiguous. This CDR3 is 17 amino acids long. From germline, CDR1 is KGHDR and CDR2 SFDVKD. The CDR3 DNA reads as TGTGCCGCCAGTTCACTCGCTCCCGGGCGATCGGAATATGGCTACACCTTC. Amino acid sequence: CAASSLAPGRSEYGYTF.

The gene calls are TRBV12-3 or TRBV12-4 and TRBJ2-7, with 10 nucleotides matching TRBD2. With 1 base clipped from V and 3 bases from J, the junction kept 3 bases outside the gene matches. The CDR3 extends over 15 amino acids. The CDR3 nucleotides read TGTGCCAGCAGTTTAGTACTAGCGGGACACTACGAGCAGTACTTC. Translating it yields CASSLVLAGHYEQYF.

The chain employs TRBV18 and TRBJ2-5; tentatively, D is TRBD2 (6 bases). Trimming took off 4 bases at V and 1 base at J, with 13 bases between the two ends. Looked up from germline, CDR1 is KGHSH and CDR2 is LQKENI. This CDR3 is built from 15 residues. In DNA form, the CDR3 reads TGTGCCAGCTCACTCGTCCGGGACTCCCAAGAGACCCAGTACTTC. This gives the protein CASSLVRDSQETQYF.

This clonotype was seen at least ten times. CDR3 protein: CASSPTRGTGDEQYF. In DNA form, the CDR3 reads TGTGCCAGCTCACCTACGAGAGGGACAGGGGACGAGCAGTACTTC. The chain has TRBV18 and TRBJ2-7, with TRBD1 matching over 10 bases. There are 15 residues in the CDR3. Germline V gene lookup returns CDR1 KGHSH and CDR2 LQKENI. V was pared by 3 bases and J by 5 bases, with 7 bases of the junction left unmatched.

This clonotype was detected many times. This chain uses TRBV24-1 with TRBJ1-5; 7 bases match TRBD1. CDR3 size: 16 residues. V lost 2 bases to trimming and J lost 7 bases; unmatched junction nucleotides: 10. From germline, CDR1 is KGHDR and CDR2 SFDVKD. The CDR3 sequence: CATSDSMTGTGQPQHF. The DNA of the CDR3 is TGTGCCACCAGTGATTCCATGACAGGGACCGGGCAGCCCCAGCATTTT.

This clonotype was seen repeatedly, ten times or more. The chain links TRBV6-2 or TRBV6-3 to TRBJ2-2; 13 bases agree with TRBD2. There are 15 residues in the CDR3. Germline trimming cut 5 bases from V and 9 bases from J; bases unmatched to any gene: 6. The V gene's germline CDR1 is MNHEY and CDR2 SVGEGT. The CDR3 loop reads CASSAGTSGIRELFF. CDR3 nucleotide sequence: TGTGCCAGCAGTGCCGGGACTAGCGGGATAAGGGAGCTGTTTTTT.

A word on this clonotype: The conserved phenylalanine or tryptophan is not found at the CDR3 terminus, so this likely reflects a read error. The limits of the CDR3 on the DNA are not certain, so only TCRdb's listed CDR3 is given. V usage is TRBV6-5 and J usage is TRBJ2-7; TRBD2, the table's D call, lacks a check against the DNA. The CDR3 length equals 15 residues, ends included. Germline-derived CDR1 and CDR2 are MNHEY and SVGAGI. The CDR3: CASSYSPGTSATPIL.

This clonotype was observed at least ten times. The chain has TRBV20-1 and TRBJ2-7, with D maybe TRBD1 (6 bases). The length of the CDR3 is 13 residues. Germline assignment: CDR1 DFQATT and CDR2 SNEGSKA (reference sequence). Trimming removed 6 bases at V and 2 bases at J, with 14 bases between. CDR3 nucleotide sequence: TGCAGTGCCCAAACAGGGTTCCCCTACGAGCAGTACTTC. It encodes CSAQTGFPYEQYF.

This clonotype has ten or more counts. J is TRBJ1-2 and V is TRBV24-1; D might be TRBD1 (5 bases). Trimming stripped 6 bases from V and 1 base from J, with 11 bases between. CDR1 and CDR2 (germline): KGHDR, SFDVKD. The CDR3 consists of 14 residues. CDR3 amino acids: CATSSGLLNYGYTF. Here the CDR3 DNA reads TGTGCCACCAGTTCAGGGCTACTTAACTATGGCTACACCTTC.

This clonotype was picked up many times. V and J are TRBV7-6 and TRBJ2-7; 9 bases align to TRBD1. Looked up from germline, CDR1 is SGHVS and CDR2 is FNYEAQ. This CDR3 region has 14 residues. The ends lost 2 bases at V and 5 bases at J; junction bases unmatched: 4. The DNA of the CDR3 is TGTGCCAGCAGCTTATCCGGGACAGGGAACGAGCAGTACTTC. It specifies CASSLSGTGNEQYF.

The rearrangement links TRBV18 to TRBJ1-1; 9 nucleotides line up with TRBD1. Germline V gene data show CDR1 as KGHSH and CDR2 as LQKENI. The CDR3 spans 17 residues. The V segment lost 4 bases and the J segment 4 bases; nucleotides outside the gene matches: 13. CDR3: CASSRLTGQGLGTEAFF. CDR3 nucleotide sequence: TGTGCCAGCTCACGACTGACGGGACAGGGCTTGGGCACTGAAGCTTTCTTT.

This clonotype was recorded at least ten times. The J gene is TRBJ1-6, the V gene TRBV27, with 7 bases aligning to TRBD1. This CDR3 comprises 16 residues. Looked up from germline, CDR1 is MNHEY and CDR2 is SMNVEV (reference sequence). V was clipped by 3 bases and J by 8 bases; unmatched bases: 10. CDR3 sequence: CASSFIWGQSHSPLHF. CDR3 DNA sequence: TGTGCCAGCAGTTTCATCTGGGGACAGAGCCATTCACCCCTCCACTTT.

This clonotype was seen at least ten times. This chain connects TRBV27 to TRBJ2-7, with TRBD2 matching 10 bases. V lost 4 bases, J lost 1 base, and 7 bases stayed unmatched. Germline V gene sequence: CDR1 MNHEY, CDR2 SMNVEV (reference sequence). The CDR3 loop spans 16 amino acids. The CDR3 spells CASSSFGTSESYEQYF. In nucleotides, the CDR3 is TGTGCCAGCAGTTCGTTCGGGACTAGCGAATCCTACGAGCAGTACTTC.

The rearrangement joins TRBV4-2 to TRBJ2-2, with 9 positions matching TRBD1. Germline V gene data show CDR1 as LGHNA and CDR2 as YNFKEQ. Unmatched junction bases numbered 8, after V lost 1 base and J lost 2 bases. The CDR3 sequence is 18 residues long. The CDR3 is CASSQVWDRASNTGELFF. CDR3 coding DNA: TGTGCCAGCAGCCAAGTGTGGGACAGGGCCTCCAACACCGGGGAGCTGTTTTTT.

The V gene is TRBV24-1, the J gene TRBJ2-5; 14 nucleotides align to TRBD2. Germline V gene data show CDR1 as KGHDR and CDR2 as SFDVKD. The ends lost 4 bases at V and 4 bases at J; junction bases unmatched: 4. There are 16 residues in the CDR3. The CDR3 nucleotides are TGTGCCACCAGTGAGGGACTAGCGGGGGTAGGAGAGACCCAGTACTTC. Amino acids: CATSEGLAGVGETQYF.

Ten or more counts support this clonotype. The CDR3 DNA reads TGCAGCGTTGAAGTCGACAGCCTCGATCGACAGGTGCAGTACTTC. Its translation is CSVEVDSLDRQVQYF. This chain connects TRBV29-1 to TRBJ2-7; TRBD1 is a possible D gene (6 bases). The CDR3 runs 15 residues. CDR1 is SQVTM, CDR2 ANQGSEA, per germline. V was cut by 1 base and J by 9 bases, with 22 bases left in between.

This clonotype was detected many times. The V and J genes are TRBV24-1 and TRBJ1-2; 7 positions agree with TRBD1. In germline, CDR1 is KGHDR, CDR2 SFDVKD. Trimming cost V 5 bases and J 8 bases; bases outside gene matches: 10. The CDR3 extends over 14 amino acids. The CDR3 DNA reads TGTGCCACCAGTGCACCAACAGGGGTTGGGGGCTACACCTTC. This encodes CATSAPTGVGGYTF.

The V call is TRBV29-1, the J call TRBJ1-2; D unclear. This CDR3 is built from 12 residues. Trimming left V 3 bases short and J 4 bases short, with 9 bases between. From germline, CDR1 is SQVTM and CDR2 ANQGSEA. The DNA for the CDR3 is TGCAGCGTTGAGAGGCAGACCTATGGCTACACCTTC. This gives the protein CSVERQTYGYTF.

This clonotype came up a few times. J is TRBJ2-2 and V is TRBV28; 11 bases are shared with TRBD2. Germline assignment: CDR1 MDHEN and CDR2 SYDVKM. V dropped 4 bases and J dropped 4; count of bases not matched to a gene: 8. The CDR3 consists of 17 residues. The CDR3 nucleotides are TGTGCCAGCAGTTACCCGGGACTAGCGGAAATCACCGGGGAGCTGTTTTTT. This sequence encodes CASSYPGLAEITGELFF.

This chain connects TRBV25-1 to TRBJ2-1; tentatively, D is TRBD2 (6 bases). This CDR3 is built from 13 residues. Germline CDR1 MGHDK, CDR2 SYGVNS. V was pared by 0 bases and J by 7 bases, with 7 bases between. The CDR3: CASSEYGGNEQFF. CDR3 DNA: TGTGCCAGCAGTGAATACGGAGGGAATGAGCAGTTCTTC. Combining the CDR3 with reference TRBV25-1 and TRBJ2-1 gives the whole variable domain EADIYQTPRYLVIGTGKKITLECSQTMGHDKMYWYQQDPGMELHLIHYSYGVNSTEKGDLSSESTVSRIRTEHFPLTLESARPSHTSQYLCASSEYGGNEQFFGPGTRLTVL.